A selection of T cell receptor beta chains follows, all from one sample in a study of T cells in Graves' hyperthyroidism and ophthalmopathy. In TCRdb, the multiplex PCR reads were re-called with MiXCR into one record per CDR3 protein. The sample yields more than 250,000 distinct CDR3 sequences, 12% to 15% seen once. Input material: blood. Receptors were obtained from a woman between 50 and 59 years old with Graves' hyperthyroidism that later progressed to Graves' ophthalmopathy. Each CDR3 is given with its conserved first and last residue. Fields, in order: V gene, J gene, CDR3 protein.

TRBV5-4,TRBJ2-1,CASSLGDRGDDEQFF
TRBV10-3,TRBJ2-2,CATTTGDGGELFF
TRBV5-1,TRBJ2-3,CASSQDSSTDTQYF
TRBV13,TRBJ1-4,CASSPDRGRGKLFF
TRBV30,TRBJ2-3,CAWSVAGADTQYF
TRBV13,TRBJ2-1,CASSSRTSGSHNEQFF
TRBV5-1,TRBJ2-7,CATRDLAGGYEQYF
TRBV6-2/TRBV6-3,TRBJ2-3,CASSYGDRDTDTQYF
TRBV10-3,TRBJ2-7,CAIKGGGTGLFEQYF
TRBV6-5,TRBJ1-1,CASSYRTGFGNTEAFF
TRBV20-1,TRBJ2-3,CSASRGDTDTQYF
TRBV20-1,TRBJ2-3,CSARDPRTDTQYF
TRBV28,TRBJ2-2,CASSLWGTIPGELFF
TRBV20-1,TRBJ1-4,CSAHSGLNEKLFF
TRBV9,TRBJ1-4,CASSVGEIGNEKLFF
TRBV7-9,TRBJ2-1,CASRATGSAGGLSYNEQFF